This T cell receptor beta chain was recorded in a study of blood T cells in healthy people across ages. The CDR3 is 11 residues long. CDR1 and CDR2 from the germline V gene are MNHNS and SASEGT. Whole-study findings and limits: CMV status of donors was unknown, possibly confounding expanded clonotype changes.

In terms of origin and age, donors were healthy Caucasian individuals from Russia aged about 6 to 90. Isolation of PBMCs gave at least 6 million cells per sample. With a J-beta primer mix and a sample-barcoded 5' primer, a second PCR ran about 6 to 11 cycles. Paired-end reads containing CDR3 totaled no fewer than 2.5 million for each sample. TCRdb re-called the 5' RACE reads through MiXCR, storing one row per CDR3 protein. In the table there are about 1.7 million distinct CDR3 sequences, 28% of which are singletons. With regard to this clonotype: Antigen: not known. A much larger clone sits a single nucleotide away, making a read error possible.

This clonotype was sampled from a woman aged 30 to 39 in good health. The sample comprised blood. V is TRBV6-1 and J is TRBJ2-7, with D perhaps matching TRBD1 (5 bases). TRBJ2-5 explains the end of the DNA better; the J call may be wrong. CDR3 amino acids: CACGRAETQYF. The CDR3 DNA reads TGTGCCTGCGGCAGGGCGGAGACCCAGTACTTC.